This T cell receptor beta chain is from a study of T cell responses to AZD1222 COVID-19 vaccine. The wider study: Second-dose groups at about 4 or about 12 weeks were pooled.

There are 11 residues in the CDR3. Trimming removed 6 bases at V and 3 bases at J, with 6 bases between. The study's findings and limits: At baseline, seropositivity was found in only 5 to 7 AZD1222 recipients. Donors, mostly white British, included more females; clonal diversity was possibly underestimated.

With respect to this clone: Its specificity is not known.

Clones were sequenced by immunoSEQ multiplex PCR, and TCRdb holds only the in-frame ones, with some missing. Here the sample spans around 100,000 clones, roughly 91% being singletons. V is TRBV12-3 or TRBV12-4 and J is TRBJ2-7; a possible D gene is TRBD1 (5 bases). The sequence derives from an adult in good health. The material was peripheral blood, obtained on day 0 of AZD1222 vaccination. The CDR3 nucleotides read TGTGCCAGCAGCGACAGCTACGAGCAGTACTTC. It yields the protein CASSDSYEQYF.